These 8 T cell receptor beta chains were sequenced from one sample in a study of radiotherapy plus CTLA-4 blockade in lung cancer. Data came from immunoSEQ multiplex PCR; TCRdb stores just in-frame clones and leaves some out. The data hold 25,000 to 35,000 clones, with 81% observed a single time. The material was peripheral blood, obtained from a patient treated with radiotherapy plus ipilimumab. The receptor set was obtained from a human donor with non-small cell lung cancer that progressed on radiotherapy plus ipilimumab.

The CDR3 loop is CASSFPGLRTDTQYF. The CDR3 region has the DNA TGTGCCAGCAGCTTCCCGGGACTGAGAACCGATACGCAGTATTTT. The genes are TRBV7-2 and TRBJ2-3, with D possibly TRBD2 on 6 matching bases. CDR1 SGHTA and CDR2 FQGNSA come from the germline V gene. Trimming left V 3 bases short and J 6 bases short, with 16 bases between. This CDR3 is 15 amino acids long.

The chain joins TRBV5-1 to TRBJ2-7; perhaps TRBD1 as D (5 bases). CDR1 is SGHRS and CDR2 is YFSETQ in the germline V gene. The CDR3 sequence is 14 residues long. V lost 2 bases and J lost 5, with 14 bases in between. The CDR3 loop is CASSFSGALDEQYF. In DNA, the CDR3 is TGCGCCAGCAGCTTTAGTGGGGCCTTGGACGAGCAGTACTTC.

The CDR3 nucleotides read TGTGCAAGTCGCCAAGGACAGGGTGGCGATCAGCCCCAGCATTTT. It yields the protein CASRQGQGGDQPQHF. The chain links TRBV12-2 to TRBJ1-5; no check of the table's D call, TRBD1, against the DNA was made. TRBV12-2 represents a pseudogene. The length of the CDR3 is 15 residues.

The chain is built from TRBV4-1 and TRBJ2-2; TRBD1 matches at 8 bases. Per the germline V gene, CDR1 is MGHRA and CDR2 is YSYEKL. The CDR3 sequence is 15 residues long. Germline trimming cut 6 bases from V and 0 bases from J; bases unmatched to any gene: 3. CDR3 DNA: TGCGCCAGCAGAGTGACAGGGGCGAACACCGGGGAGCTGTTTTTT. Its protein is CASRVTGANTGELFF.

This clone was seen a few times. This rearrangement joins TRBV6-5 to TRBJ1-6; 8 bases align to TRBD1. In germline, CDR1 is MNHEY, CDR2 SVGAGI. J was trimmed by 9 bases and V by 4 bases; bases with no gene match: 8. The CDR3 has 15 amino acids. The CDR3 region has the DNA TGTGCCAGCAGTTCTCGACAGGGGCTGGTTTCACCCCTCCACTTT. Translation: CASSSRQGLVSPLHF.

The J gene is TRBJ2-5, the V gene TRBV10-2; D perhaps matches TRBD2 (7 bases). The J call is uncertain, as TRBJ2-7 better fits the DNA end. Germline CDR1 reads WSHSY; CDR2 reads SAAADI. The CDR3 is 18 residues long. DNA for the CDR3: TGCGCCAGCAGTGAGTCCAGGTTCAGGCGGGGGCTTACCTACGAGCAGTACTTC. It yields the protein CASSESRFRRGLTYEQYF.

This clone was observed a single time. This chain uses TRBV4-1 with TRBJ1-5; 8 bases fit TRBD1. V lost 6 bases to trimming and J lost 2 bases; unmatched junction nucleotides: 6. Germline values: CDR1 MGHRA, CDR2 YSYEKL. The CDR3 is 15 residues long. The CDR3 region is CASSLDRAGNQPQHF. CDR3 coding DNA: TGCGCCAGCAGTTTGGACAGGGCTGGCAATCAGCCCCAGCATTTT.

The chain joins TRBV5-8 to TRBJ1-6; no definite D call. The CDR3 has 20 amino acids. With 0 bases removed from V and 0 bases from J, the gap between germline ends came to 19 bases. The V gene's germline CDR1 is SGHTS and CDR2 YDEGEE. The CDR3 region has the DNA TGTGCCAGCAGCTTGGTCGGGCGGGAAGCGCAGAGCTCCTATAATTCACCCCTCCACTTT. Translating it yields CASSLVGREAQSSYNSPLHF.